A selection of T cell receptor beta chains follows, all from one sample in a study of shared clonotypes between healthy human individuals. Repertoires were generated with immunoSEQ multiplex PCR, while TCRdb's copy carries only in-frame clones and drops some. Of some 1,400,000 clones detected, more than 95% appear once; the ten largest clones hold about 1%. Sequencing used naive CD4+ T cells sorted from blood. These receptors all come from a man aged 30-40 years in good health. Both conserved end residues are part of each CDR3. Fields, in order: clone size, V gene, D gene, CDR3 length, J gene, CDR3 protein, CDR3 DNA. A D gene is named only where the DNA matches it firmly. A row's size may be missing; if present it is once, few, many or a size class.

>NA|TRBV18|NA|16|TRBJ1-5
CASSPASGVRNQPQHF
TGTGCCAGCTCACCTGCCTCGGGGGTCCGCAATCAGCCCCAGCATTTT
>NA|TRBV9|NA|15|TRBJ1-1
CASSVGSVMNTEAFF
TGTGCCAGCAGCGTTGGGTCAGTCATGAACACTGAAGCTTTCTTT
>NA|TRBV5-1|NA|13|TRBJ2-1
CATKLDFYNEQFF
TGCGCCACCAAACTCGACTTCTACAATGAGCAGTTCTTC
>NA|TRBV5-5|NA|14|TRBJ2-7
CASSFPDRSGEQYF
TGTGCCAGCAGCTTCCCCGATAGATCGGGGGAGCAGTACTTC
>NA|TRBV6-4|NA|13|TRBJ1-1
CASSAGRNTEAFF
TGTGCCAGCAGTGCGGGACGGAACACTGAAGCTTTCTTT
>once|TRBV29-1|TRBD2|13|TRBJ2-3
CSVTRLAGDTQYF
TGCAGCGTCACCCGACTAGCGGGAGATACGCAGTATTTT
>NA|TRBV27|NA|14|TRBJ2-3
CASSLASGTDTQYF
TGTGCCAGCAGTTTGGCTAGCGGCACAGATACGCAGTATTTT
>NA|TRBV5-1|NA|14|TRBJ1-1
CASSLAVGVVEAFF
TGCGCCAGCAGCTTGGCTGTGGGGGTGGTTGAAGCTTTCTTT
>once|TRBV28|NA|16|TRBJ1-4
CASSLQGRRSNEKLFF
TGTGCCAGCAGTTTGCAGGGGAGAAGGTCTAATGAAAAACTGTTTTTT
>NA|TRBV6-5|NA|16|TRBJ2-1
CASSSADFGPYNEQFF
TGTGCCAGCAGTTCTGCGGACTTCGGACCCTACAATGAGCAGTTCTTC
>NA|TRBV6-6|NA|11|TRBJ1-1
CASSGAGGAFF
TGTGCCAGTTCTGGCGCGGGGGGAGCTTTCTTT
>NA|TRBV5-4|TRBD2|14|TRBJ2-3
CASSGTRYTDTQYF
TGTGCCAGCAGCGGGACTAGGTACACAGATACGCAGTATTTT
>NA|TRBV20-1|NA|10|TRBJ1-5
CSVGNQPQHF
TGCAGTGTCGGTAATCAGCCCCAGCATTTT
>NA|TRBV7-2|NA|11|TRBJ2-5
CASSGIRAQYF
TGTGCCAGCAGCGGAATACGGGCCCAGTACTTC
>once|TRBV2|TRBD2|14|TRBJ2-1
CAGTTSGRNNEQFF
TGTGCCGGAACGACTAGCGGGAGAAACAATGAGCAGTTCTTC
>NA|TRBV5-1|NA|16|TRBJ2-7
CASSLGGLISSYEQYF
TGCGCCAGCAGCTTGGGGGGACTGATAAGCTCCTACGAGCAGTACTTC
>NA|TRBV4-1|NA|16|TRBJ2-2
CASSPLVQVATGELFF
TGCGCCAGCAGCCCATTGGTCCAGGTGGCCACCGGGGAGCTGTTTTTT
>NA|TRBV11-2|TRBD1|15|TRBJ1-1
CASSLRTGAATEAFF
TGTGCCAGCAGCCTTAGGACAGGGGCCGCCACTGAAGCTTTCTTT
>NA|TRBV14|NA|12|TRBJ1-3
CASSQAGNTIYF
TGTGCCAGCAGCCAAGCTGGAAACACCATATATTTT
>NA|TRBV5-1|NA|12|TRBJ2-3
CASSLGGDTQYF
TGCGCCAGCAGCTTGGGGGGAGATACGCAGTATTTT
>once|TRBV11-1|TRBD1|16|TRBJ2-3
CASSLRSRGRLDTQYF
TGTGCCAGCAGCTTACGATCCAGGGGGCGTTTGGATACGCAGTATTTT
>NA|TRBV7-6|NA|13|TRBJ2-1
CATSRTLQDEQFF
TGTGCCACCAGCAGGACACTGCAGGATGAGCAGTTCTTC
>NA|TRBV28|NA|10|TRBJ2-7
CASSRYEQYF
TGTGCCAGCAGCCGTTACGAGCAGTACTTC
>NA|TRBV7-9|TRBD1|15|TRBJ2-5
CASSSGDRGYETQYF
TGTGCCAGCAGCTCAGGGGACAGGGGTTATGAGACCCAGTACTTC
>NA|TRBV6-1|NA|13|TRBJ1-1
CASRQGFYTEAFF
TGTGCCAGCAGACAGGGATTTTACACTGAAGCTTTCTTT
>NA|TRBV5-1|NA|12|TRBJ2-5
CASSRESETQYF
TGCGCCAGCAGCCGGGAGTCGGAGACCCAGTACTTC
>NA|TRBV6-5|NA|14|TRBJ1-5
CASKPGSRSQPQHF
TGTGCCAGCAAGCCCGGTAGCAGGTCTCAGCCCCAGCATTTT
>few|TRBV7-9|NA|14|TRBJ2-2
CASSLAESTGELFF
TGTGCCAGCAGCTTAGCCGAGAGCACCGGGGAGCTGTTTTTT
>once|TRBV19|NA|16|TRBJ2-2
CASSIHRVQGVGELFF
TGTGCCAGTAGTATCCACAGGGTACAAGGGGTCGGGGAGCTGTTTTTT
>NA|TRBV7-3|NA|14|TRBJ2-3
CASSLGQSTDTQYF
TGTGCCAGCAGCCTTGGACAGAGCACAGATACGCAGTATTTT
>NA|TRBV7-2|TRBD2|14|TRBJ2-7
CASSRLAGAYEQYF
TGTGCCAGCAGCCGTCTAGCGGGAGCCTACGAGCAGTACTTC
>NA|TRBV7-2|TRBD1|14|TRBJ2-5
CASSFMTGAETQYF
TGTGCCAGCAGCTTTATGACAGGGGCAGAGACCCAGTACTTC
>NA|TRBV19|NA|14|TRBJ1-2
CASSIVAGPYGYTF
TGTGCCAGTAGTATAGTAGCAGGACCCTATGGCTACACCTTC
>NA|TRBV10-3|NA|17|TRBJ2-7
CAISENRRETRLYEQYF
TGTGCCATCAGTGAGAACCGCAGGGAAACCCGTCTCTACGAGCAGTACTTC
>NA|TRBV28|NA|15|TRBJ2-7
CASSFLWQGAYEQYF
TGTGCCAGCAGTTTTCTCTGGCAGGGAGCTTACGAGCAGTACTTC
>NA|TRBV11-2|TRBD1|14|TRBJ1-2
CASSSTDRGYGYTF
TGTGCCAGCAGCTCCACGGACAGGGGATATGGCTACACCTTC
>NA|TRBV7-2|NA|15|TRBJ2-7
CASSVEAGFRYEQYF
TGTGCCAGCAGCGTAGAGGCGGGTTTCCGCTACGAGCAGTACTTC
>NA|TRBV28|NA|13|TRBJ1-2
CASSPPGEYGYTF
TGTGCCAGCAGTCCGCCAGGTGAATATGGCTACACCTTC
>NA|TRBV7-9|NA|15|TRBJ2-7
CASSPFDMARHEQYF
TGTGCCAGCAGCCCATTTGACATGGCCCGCCACGAGCAGTACTTC
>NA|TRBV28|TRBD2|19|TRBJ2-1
CASRQKPWTSGRWANEQFF
TGTGCCAGCAGACAAAAACCGTGGACTAGCGGGAGGTGGGCCAATGAGCAGTTCTTC
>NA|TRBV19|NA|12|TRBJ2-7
CASKGVSYEQYF
TGTGCCAGCAAGGGGGTTTCCTACGAGCAGTACTTC
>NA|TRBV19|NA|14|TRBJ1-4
CASSIEWAEEKLFF
TGTGCCAGTAGTATAGAGTGGGCGGAGGAAAAACTGTTTTTT
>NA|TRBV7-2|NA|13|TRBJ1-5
CASSLDPGRPQHF
TGTGCCAGCAGCTTAGATCCCGGTAGGCCCCAGCATTTT
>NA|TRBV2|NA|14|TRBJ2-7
CASSPGPVPYEQYF
TGTGCCAGCAGCCCGGGACCCGTCCCCTACGAGCAGTACTTC
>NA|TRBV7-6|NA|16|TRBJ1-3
CASSLSSRQRGNTIYF
TGTGCCAGCAGCTTAAGTAGTCGACAGCGGGGAAACACCATATATTTT
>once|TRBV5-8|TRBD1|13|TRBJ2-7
CASSRDRARDQYF
TGTGCCAGCAGCCGTGACAGGGCAAGAGACCAGTACTTC
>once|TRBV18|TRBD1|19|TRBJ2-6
CASSPLGTGTLPGANVLTF
TGTGCCAGCTCACCATTAGGGACAGGGACATTACCTGGGGCCAACGTCCTGACTTTC
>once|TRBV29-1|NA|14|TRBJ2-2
CSVGRSENTGELFF
TGCAGCGTTGGACGGAGTGAGAACACCGGGGAGCTGTTTTTT
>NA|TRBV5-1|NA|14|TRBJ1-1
CASSPRPGVTEAFF
TGCGCCAGCAGCCCGCGACCGGGAGTAACTGAAGCTTTCTTT
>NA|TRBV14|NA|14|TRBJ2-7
CASSQLVRYGEQYF
TGTGCCAGCAGCCAACTGGTCAGGTACGGGGAGCAGTACTTC
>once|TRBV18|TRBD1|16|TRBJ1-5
CASSPRQGNGNQPQHF
TGTGCCAGCTCACCACGACAGGGTAATGGCAATCAGCCCCAGCATTTT